This T cell receptor (beta chain) is from a study of shared clonotypes between healthy human individuals. Broader study findings: Sampling was confined to blood; repertoires within tissues likely differ. Deeper or shallower sequencing was expected to change how clonotypes are shared among donors. Memory subsets generally showed lower estimated richness than naive subsets.

Notes on this clone: The antigen is undetermined.

From germline, CDR1 is SGHRS and CDR2 YFSETQ. Trimming took off 0 bases at V and 3 bases at J, with 13 bases between the two ends. The CDR3 length is 15 residues. Clones were read by immunoSEQ multiplex PCR, and TCRdb kept only the in-frame ones, dropping some. The repertoire holds around 1.4 million clones, with approximately 98.5% as singletons. Donors comprised healthy HIV-negative adults lacking recent acute infections or vaccinations. This chain uses TRBV5-1 with TRBJ2-7; D remains ambiguous. The sample comprised naive CD4+ T cells sorted from blood. Indicated subset: CD45RA+ positively selected. The sequence derives from a young man in good health. The CDR3 region has the DNA TGCGCCAGCAGCTTGGTCGTCGGTTCAAACTACGAGCAGTACTTC. Translated, it gives CASSLVVGSNYEQYF.